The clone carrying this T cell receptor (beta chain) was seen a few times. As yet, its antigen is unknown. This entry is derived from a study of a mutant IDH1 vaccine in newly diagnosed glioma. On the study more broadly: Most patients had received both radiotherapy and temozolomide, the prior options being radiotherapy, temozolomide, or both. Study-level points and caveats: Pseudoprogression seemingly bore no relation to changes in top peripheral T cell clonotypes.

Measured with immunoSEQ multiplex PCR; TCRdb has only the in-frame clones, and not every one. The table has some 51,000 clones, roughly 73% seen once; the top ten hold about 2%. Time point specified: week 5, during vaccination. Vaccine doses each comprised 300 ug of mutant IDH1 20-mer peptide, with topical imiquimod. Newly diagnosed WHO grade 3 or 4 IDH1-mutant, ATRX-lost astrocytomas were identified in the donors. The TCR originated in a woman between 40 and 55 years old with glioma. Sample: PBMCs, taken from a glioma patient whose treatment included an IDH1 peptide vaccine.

CDR3 in amino acids: CASRDSTEAFF. The DNA of the CDR3 is TGCGCCAGCCGGGACAGCACTGAAGCTTTCTTT. The rearrangement links TRBV5-1 to TRBJ1-1; 7 bases are shared with TRBD1. The CDR3 loop spans 11 amino acids. Germline CDR1 reads SGHRS; CDR2 reads YFSETQ. V lost 7 bases, J lost 4 bases, and 1 base stayed unmatched. The whole variable domain, remainder taken from reference TRBV5-1 and TRBJ1-1, is KAGVTQTPRYLIKTRGQQVTLSCSPISGHRSVSWYQQTPGQGLQFLFEYFSETQRNKGNFPGRFSGRQFSNSRSEMNVSTLELGDSALYLCASRDSTEAFFGQGTRLTVV.